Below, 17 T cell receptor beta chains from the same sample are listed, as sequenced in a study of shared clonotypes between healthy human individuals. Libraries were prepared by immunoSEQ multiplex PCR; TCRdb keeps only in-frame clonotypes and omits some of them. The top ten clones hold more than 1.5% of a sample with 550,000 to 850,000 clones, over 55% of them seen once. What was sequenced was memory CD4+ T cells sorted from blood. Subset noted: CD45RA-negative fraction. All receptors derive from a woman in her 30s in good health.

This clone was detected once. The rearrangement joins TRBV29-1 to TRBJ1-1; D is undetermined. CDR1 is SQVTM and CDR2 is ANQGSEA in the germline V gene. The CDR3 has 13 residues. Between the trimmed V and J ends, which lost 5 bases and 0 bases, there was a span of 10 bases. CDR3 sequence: CSVHSWVNTEAFF. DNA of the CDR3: TGCAGCGTTCACAGCTGGGTGAACACTGAAGCTTTCTTT.

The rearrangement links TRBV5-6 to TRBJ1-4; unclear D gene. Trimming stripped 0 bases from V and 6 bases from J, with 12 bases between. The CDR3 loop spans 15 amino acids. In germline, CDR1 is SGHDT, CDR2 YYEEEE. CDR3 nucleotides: TGTGCCAGCAGCTTGGCCGGTAGCGAGGATGAAAAACTGTTTTTT. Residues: CASSLAGSEDEKLFF. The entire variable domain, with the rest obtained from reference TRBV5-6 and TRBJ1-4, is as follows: DAGVTQSPTHLIKTRGQQVTLRCSPKSGHDTVSWYQQALGQGPQFIFQYYEEEERQRGNFPDRFSGHQFPNYSSELNVNALLLGDSALYLCASSLAGSEDEKLFFGSGTQLSVL.

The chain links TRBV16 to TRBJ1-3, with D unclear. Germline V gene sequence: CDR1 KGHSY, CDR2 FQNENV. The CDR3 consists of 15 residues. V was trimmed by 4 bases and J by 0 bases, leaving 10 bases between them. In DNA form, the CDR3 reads TGTGCCAGCAGCCCCAGCGGTTTCTCTGGAAACACCATATATTTT. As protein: CASSPSGFSGNTIYF.

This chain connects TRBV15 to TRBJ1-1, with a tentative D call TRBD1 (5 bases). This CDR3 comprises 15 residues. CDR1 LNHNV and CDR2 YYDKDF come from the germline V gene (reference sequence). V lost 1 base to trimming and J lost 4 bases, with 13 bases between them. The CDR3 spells CATSRGQSGSTEAFF. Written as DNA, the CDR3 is TGTGCCACCAGCAGAGGTCAATCAGGGAGCACTGAAGCTTTCTTT.

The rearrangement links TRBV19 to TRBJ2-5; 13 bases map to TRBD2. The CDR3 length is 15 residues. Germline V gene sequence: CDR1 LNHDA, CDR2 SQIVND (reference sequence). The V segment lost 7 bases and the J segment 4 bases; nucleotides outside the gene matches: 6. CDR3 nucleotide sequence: TGTGCCAGTACCGCACTAGCGGGAGGGGGAGAGACCCAGTACTTC. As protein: CASTALAGGGETQYF.

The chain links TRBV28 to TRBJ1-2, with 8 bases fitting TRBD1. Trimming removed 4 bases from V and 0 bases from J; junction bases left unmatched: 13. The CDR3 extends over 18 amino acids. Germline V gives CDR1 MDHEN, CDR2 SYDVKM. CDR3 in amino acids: CASSSAQDRALTNYGYTF. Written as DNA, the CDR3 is TGTGCCAGCAGTTCCGCGCAGGACAGGGCCCTTACTAACTATGGCTACACCTTC.

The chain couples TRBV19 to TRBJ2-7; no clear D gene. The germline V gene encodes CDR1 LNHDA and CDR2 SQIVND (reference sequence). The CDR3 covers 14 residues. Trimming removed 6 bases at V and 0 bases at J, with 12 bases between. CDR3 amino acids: CASSQTSGSYEQYF. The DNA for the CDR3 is TGTGCCAGTAGCCAAACTTCAGGCTCCTACGAGCAGTACTTC.

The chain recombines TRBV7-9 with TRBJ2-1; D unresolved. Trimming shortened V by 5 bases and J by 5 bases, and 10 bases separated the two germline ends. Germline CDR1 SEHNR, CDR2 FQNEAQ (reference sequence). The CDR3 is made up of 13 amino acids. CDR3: CASSTDGDNEQFF. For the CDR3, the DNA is TGTGCCAGCAGCACCGACGGAGACAATGAGCAGTTCTTC.

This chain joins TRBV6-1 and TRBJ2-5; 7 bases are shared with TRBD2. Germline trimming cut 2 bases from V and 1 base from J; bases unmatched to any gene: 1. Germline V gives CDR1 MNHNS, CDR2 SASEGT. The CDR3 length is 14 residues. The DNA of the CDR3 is TGTGCCAGCAGTGAAAGGACTAGCCAAGAGACCCAGTACTTC. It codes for CASSERTSQETQYF.

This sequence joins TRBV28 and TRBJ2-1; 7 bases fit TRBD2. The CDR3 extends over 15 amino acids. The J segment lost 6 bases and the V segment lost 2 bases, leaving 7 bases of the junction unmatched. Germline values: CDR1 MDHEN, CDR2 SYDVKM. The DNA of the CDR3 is TGTGCCAGCAGTTTACCAGGACTAGACCTCAATGAGCAGTTCTTC. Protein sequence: CASSLPGLDLNEQFF. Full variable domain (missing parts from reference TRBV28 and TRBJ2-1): DVKVTQSSRYLVKRTGEKVFLECVQDMDHENMFWYRQDPGLGLRLIYFSYDVKMKEKGDIPEGYSVSREKKERFSLILESASTNQTSMYLCASSLPGLDLNEQFFGPGTRLTVL.

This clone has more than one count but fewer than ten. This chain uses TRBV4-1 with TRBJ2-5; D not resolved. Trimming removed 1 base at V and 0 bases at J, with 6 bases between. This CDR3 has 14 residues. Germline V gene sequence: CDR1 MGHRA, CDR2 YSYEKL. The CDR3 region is CASSQVTYQETQYF. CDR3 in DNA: TGCGCCAGCAGCCAAGTGACATACCAAGAGACCCAGTACTTC.

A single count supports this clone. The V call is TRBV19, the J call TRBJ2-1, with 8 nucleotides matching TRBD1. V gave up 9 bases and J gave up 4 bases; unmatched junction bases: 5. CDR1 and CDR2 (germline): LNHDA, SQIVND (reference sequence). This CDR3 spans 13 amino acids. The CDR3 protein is CASGHRGYNEQFF. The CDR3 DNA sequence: TGTGCCAGCGGGCACAGGGGGTACAATGAGCAGTTCTTC.

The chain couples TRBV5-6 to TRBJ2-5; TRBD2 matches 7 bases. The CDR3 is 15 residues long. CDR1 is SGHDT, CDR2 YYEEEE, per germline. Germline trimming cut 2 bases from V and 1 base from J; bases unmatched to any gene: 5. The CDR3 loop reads CASSFGGRGQETQYF. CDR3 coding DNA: TGTGCCAGCAGCTTCGGAGGGAGGGGCCAAGAGACCCAGTACTTC.

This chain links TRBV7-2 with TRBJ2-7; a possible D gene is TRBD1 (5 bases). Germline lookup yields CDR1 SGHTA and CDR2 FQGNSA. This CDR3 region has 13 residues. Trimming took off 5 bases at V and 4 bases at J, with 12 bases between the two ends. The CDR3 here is CASSPDKGYEQYF. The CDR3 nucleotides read TGTGCCAGCAGCCCAGACAAGGGGTACGAGCAGTACTTC.

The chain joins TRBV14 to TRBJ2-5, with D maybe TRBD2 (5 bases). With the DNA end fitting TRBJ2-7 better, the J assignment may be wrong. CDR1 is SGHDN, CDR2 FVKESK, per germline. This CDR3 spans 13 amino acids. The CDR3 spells CASSFTSSYEQYF. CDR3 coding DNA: TGTGCCAGCAGCTTCACTAGTTCCTACGAGCAGTACTTC.

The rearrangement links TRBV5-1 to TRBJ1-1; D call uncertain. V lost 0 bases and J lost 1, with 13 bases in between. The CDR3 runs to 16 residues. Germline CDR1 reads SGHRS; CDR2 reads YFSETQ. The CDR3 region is CASSLGSSASNTEAFF. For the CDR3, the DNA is TGCGCCAGCAGCTTGGGATCCAGCGCCTCGAACACTGAAGCTTTCTTT.

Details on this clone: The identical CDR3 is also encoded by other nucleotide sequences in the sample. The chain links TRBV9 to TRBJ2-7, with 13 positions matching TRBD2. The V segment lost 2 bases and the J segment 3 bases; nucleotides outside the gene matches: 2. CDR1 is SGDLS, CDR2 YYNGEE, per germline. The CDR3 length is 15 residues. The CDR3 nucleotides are TGTGCCAGCAGCGTCGGACTAGCGGGAGACTACGAGCAGTACTTC. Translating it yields CASSVGLAGDYEQYF.